The clone carrying this T cell receptor (beta chain) was seen more than once but under ten times. Its antigen is still unknown. Barcoded TCR alpha and TCR beta cDNA libraries with UMIs came from 5'RACE using constant-segment primers. TCRdb redid the calling of the 5' RACE reads with MiXCR, one entry per CDR3 protein. The sample consists of approximately 190,000 distinct CDR3 sequences, approximately 20% of them appearing once. This entry belongs to a study of T-cell memory formation after mild COVID-19. Study observations and caveats: Those CD4+ clones that contracted were mainly in CM and EM (CD8+ ones in EMRA). Cross-reactive memory apparently joined, as some responding clones appeared in pre-infection memory.

The receptor comes from an adult woman who had mild COVID-19 (a few samples of this study predate the infection). Cell type and time point are not known. The sequencing sample was made of PBMCs or a T cell subset sorted from them (not recorded which).

Here the CDR3 reads CSASTGGDNQPQHF. DNA for the CDR3: TGCAGTGCTTCGACAGGGGGAGACAATCAGCCCCAGCATTTT. The chain is built from TRBV20-1 and TRBJ1-5, with 9 bases matching TRBD1. The CDR3 runs 14 residues. Per the germline V gene, CDR1 is DFQATT and CDR2 is SNEGSKA (reference sequence). Trimming at V came to 5 bases and at J to 3 bases, leaving 5 bases not matched to a gene.